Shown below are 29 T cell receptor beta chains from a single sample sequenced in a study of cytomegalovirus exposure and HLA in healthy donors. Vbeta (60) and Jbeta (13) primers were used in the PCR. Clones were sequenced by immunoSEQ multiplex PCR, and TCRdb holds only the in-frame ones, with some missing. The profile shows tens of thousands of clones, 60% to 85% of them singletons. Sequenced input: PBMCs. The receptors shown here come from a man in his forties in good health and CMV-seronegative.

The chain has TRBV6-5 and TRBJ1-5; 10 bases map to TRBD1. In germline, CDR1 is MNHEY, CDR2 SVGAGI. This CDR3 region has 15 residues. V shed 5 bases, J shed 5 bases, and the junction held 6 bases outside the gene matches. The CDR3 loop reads CASSPRQGAYQPQHF. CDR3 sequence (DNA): TGTGCCAGCAGTCCTCGACAGGGGGCCTATCAGCCCCAGCATTTT.

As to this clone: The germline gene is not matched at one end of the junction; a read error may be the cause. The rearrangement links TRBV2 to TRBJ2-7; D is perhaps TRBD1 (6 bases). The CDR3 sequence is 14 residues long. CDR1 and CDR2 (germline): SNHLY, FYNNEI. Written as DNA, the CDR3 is TGTGCCAGCAGGGGGGACACAACTTCCTACGAGCAGTCCTTC. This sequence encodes CASRGDTTSYEQSF.

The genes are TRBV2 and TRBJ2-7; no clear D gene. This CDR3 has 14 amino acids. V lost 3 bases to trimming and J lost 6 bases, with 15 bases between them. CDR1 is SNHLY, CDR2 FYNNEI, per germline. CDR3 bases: TGTGCCAGCAGTGAGTCATCGGTAAATAGCGAGCAGTACTTC. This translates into CASSESSVNSEQYF.

This CDR3 reads CASSIVPGASYNEQFF. CDR3 nucleotide sequence: TGTGCCAGTAGTATAGTGCCAGGGGCATCATACAATGAGCAGTTCTTC. The rearrangement uses TRBV19 and TRBJ2-1; a weak D match, TRBD1 (6 bases). This CDR3 contains 16 residues. Trimming shortened V by 1 base and J by 4 bases, and 14 bases separated the two germline ends. Looked up from germline, CDR1 is LNHDA and CDR2 is SQIVND (reference sequence).

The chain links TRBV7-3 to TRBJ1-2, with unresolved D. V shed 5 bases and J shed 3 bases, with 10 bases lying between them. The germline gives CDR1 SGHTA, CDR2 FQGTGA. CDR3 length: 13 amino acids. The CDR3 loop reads CASSEPPDYGYTF. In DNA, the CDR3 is TGTGCCAGCAGCGAACCGCCAGACTATGGCTACACCTTC.

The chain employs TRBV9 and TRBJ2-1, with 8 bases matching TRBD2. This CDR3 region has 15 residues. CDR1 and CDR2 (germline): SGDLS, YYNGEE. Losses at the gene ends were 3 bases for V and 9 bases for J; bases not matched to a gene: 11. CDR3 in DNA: TGTGCCAGCAGCGCTAGCGGGTCGAGAGGGGGTGAGCAGTTCTTC. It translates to CASSASGSRGGEQFF.

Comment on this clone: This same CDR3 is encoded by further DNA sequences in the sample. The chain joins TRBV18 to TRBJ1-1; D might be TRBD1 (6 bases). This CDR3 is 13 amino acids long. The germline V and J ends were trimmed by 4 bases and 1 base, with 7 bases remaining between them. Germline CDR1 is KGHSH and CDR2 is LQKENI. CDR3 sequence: CASSLGQNTEAFF. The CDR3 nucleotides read TGTGCCAGCTCACTGGGACAGAACACTGAAGCTTTCTTT.

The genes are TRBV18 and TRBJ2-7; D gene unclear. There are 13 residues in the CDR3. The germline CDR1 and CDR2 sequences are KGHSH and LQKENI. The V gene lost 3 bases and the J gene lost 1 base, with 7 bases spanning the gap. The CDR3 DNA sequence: TGTGCCAGCTCACCCTCGGAGTCCTACGAGCAGTACTTC. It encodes CASSPSESYEQYF.

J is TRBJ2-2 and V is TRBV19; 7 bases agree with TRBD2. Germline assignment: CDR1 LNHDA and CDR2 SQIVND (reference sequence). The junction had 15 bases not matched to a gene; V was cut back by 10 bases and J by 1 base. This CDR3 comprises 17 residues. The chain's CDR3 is CATKAKRLAENTGELFF. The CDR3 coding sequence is TGTGCCACAAAGGCCAAGCGACTAGCAGAGAACACCGGGGAGCTGTTTTTT.

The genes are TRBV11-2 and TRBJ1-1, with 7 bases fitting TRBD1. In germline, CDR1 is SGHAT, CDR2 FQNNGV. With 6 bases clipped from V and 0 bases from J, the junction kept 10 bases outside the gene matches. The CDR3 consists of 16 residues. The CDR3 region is CASRPRQGKMNTEAFF. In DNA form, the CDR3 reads TGTGCCAGCAGACCTAGACAGGGAAAAATGAACACTGAAGCTTTCTTT.

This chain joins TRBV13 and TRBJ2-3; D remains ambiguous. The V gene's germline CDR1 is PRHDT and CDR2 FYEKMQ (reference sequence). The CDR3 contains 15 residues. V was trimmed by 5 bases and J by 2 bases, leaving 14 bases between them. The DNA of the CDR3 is TGTGCCAGCAGCCTCTATGTAGAATACACAGATACGCAGTATTTT. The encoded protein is CASSLYVEYTDTQYF.

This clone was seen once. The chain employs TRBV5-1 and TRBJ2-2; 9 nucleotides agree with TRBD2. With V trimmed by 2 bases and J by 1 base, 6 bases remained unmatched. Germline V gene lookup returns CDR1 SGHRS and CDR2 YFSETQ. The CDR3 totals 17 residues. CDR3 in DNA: TGCGCCAGCAGCTTTGGGGCTAGCGGGATGAACACCGGGGAGCTGTTTTTT. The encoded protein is CASSFGASGMNTGELFF.

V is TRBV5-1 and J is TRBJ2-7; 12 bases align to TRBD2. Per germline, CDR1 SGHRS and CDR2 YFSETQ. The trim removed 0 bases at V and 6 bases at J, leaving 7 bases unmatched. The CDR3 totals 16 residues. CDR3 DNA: TGCGCCAGCAGCTTGGCACTAGCGGGAGGAGGGGGCGAGCAGTACTTC. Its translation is CASSLALAGGGGEQYF.

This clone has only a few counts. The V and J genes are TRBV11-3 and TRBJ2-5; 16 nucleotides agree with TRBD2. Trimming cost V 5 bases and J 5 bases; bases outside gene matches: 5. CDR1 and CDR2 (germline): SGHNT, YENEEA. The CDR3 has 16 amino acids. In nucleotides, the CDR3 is TGTGCCAGCAGCCCCGGGACTAGCGGGAGGGGGGAGACCCAGTACTTC. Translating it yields CASSPGTSGRGETQYF.

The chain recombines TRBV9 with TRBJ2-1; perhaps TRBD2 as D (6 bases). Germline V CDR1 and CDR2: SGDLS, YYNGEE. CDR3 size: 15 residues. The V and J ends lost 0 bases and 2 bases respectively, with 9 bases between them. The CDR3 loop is CASSVGTTTYNEQFF. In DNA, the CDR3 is TGTGCCAGCAGCGTAGGGACTACAACCTACAATGAGCAGTTCTTC.

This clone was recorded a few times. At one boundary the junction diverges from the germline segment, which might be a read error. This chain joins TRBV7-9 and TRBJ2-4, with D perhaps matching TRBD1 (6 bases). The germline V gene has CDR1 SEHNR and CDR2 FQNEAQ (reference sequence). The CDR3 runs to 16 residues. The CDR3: CSSSSPRGRAKNIQYF. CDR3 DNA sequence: TGTTCCAGCAGCTCCCCCAGGGGTAGGGCCAAAAACATTCAGTACTTC.

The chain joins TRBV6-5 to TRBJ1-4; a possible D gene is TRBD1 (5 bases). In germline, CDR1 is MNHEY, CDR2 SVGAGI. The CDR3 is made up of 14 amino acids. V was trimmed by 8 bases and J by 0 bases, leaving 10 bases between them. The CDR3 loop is CASGRQTTNEKLFF. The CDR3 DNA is TGTGCCAGCGGGCGACAGACAACTAATGAAAAACTGTTTTTT.

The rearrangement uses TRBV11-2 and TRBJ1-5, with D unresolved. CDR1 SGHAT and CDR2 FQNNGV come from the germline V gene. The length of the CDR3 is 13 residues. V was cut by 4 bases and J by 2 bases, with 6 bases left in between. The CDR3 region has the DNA TGTGCCAGCAGCTCGAGTGGCAATCAGCCCCAGCATTTT. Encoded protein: CASSSSGNQPQHF.

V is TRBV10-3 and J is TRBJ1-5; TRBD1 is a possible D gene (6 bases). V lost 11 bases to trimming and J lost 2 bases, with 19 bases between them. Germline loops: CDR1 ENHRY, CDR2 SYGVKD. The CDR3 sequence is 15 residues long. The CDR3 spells CAARSTGAGNQPQHF. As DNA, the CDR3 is TGTGCCGCCCGTTCGACAGGAGCGGGCAATCAGCCCCAGCATTTT.

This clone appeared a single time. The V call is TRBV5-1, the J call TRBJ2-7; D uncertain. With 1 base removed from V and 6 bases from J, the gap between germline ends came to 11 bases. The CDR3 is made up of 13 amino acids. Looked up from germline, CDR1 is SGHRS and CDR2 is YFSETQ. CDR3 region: CASSLLHTLEQYF. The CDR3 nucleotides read TGCGCCAGCAGCTTGCTGCACACCCTCGAGCAGTACTTC.

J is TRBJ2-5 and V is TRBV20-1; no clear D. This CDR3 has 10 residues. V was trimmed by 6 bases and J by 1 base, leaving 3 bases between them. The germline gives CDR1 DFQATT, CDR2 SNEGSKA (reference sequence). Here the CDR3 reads CSAAQETQYF. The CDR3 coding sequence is TGCAGTGCAGCCCAAGAGACCCAGTACTTC.

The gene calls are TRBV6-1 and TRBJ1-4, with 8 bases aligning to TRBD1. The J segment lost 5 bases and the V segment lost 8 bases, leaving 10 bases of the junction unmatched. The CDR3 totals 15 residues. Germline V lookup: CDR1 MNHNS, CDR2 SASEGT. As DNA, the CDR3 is TGTGCCAGCCGATCTCCAGGGGGCCGGAATGAAAAACTGTTTTTT. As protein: CASRSPGGRNEKLFF.

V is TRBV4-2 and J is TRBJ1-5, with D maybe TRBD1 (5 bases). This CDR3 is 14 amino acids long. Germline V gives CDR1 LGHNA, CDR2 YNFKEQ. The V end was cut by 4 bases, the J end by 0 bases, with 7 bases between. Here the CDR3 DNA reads TGTGCCAGCAGCCTGACAGATAGCAATCAGCCCCAGCATTTT. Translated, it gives CASSLTDSNQPQHF.

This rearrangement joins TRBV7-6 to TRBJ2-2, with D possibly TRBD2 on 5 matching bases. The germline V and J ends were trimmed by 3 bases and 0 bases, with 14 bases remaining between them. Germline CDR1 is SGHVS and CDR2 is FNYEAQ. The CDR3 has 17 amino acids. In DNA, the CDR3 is TGTGCCAGCAGCTTGGAGGCACGGATAGCGAACACCGGGGAGCTGTTTTTT. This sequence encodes CASSLEARIANTGELFF. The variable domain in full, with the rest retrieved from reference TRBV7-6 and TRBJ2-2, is GAGVSQSPRYKVTKRGQDVALRCDPISGHVSLYWYRQALGQGPEFLTYFNYEAQQDKSGLPNDRFSAERPEGSISTLTIQRTEQRDSAMYRCASSLEARIANTGELFFGEGSRLTVL.

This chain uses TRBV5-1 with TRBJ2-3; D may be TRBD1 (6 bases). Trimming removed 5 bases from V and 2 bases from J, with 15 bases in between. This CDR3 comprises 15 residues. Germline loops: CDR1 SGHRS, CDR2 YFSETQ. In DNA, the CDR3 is TGCGCCAGCAGACGGGCGCAGGGGAACACAGATACGCAGTATTTT. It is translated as CASRRAQGNTDTQYF.

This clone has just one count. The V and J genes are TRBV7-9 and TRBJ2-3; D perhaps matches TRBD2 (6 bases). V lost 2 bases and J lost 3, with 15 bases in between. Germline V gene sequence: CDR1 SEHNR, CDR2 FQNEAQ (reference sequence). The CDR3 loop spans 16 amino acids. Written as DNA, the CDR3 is TGTGCCAGCAGCTTAAGGCGGGGAGGTGGTACAGATACGCAGTATTTT. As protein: CASSLRRGGGTDTQYF.

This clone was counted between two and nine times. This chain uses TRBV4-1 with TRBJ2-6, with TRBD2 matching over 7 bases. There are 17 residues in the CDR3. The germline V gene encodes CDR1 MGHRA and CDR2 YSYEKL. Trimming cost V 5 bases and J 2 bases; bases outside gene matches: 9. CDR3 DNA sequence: TGCGCCAGCAGCTCCACTAGCGCCCCCCCTGGGGCCAACGTCCTGACTTTC. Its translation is CASSSTSAPPGANVLTF.

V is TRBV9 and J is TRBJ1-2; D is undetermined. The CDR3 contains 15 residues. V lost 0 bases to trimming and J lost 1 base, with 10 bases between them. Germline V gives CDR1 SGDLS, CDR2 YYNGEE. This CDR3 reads CASSVGADVNYGYTF. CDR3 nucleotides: TGTGCCAGCAGCGTAGGGGCCGACGTTAACTATGGCTACACCTTC.

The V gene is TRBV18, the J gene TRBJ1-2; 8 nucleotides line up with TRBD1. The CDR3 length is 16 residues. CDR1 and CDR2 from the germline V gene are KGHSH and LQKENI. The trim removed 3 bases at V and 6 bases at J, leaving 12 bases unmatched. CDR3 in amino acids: CASSPPSLRGHNGYTF. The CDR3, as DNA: TGTGCCAGCTCACCTCCGAGTCTCAGGGGGCATAATGGCTACACCTTC.